These 20 T cell receptor beta chains were sequenced from one sample in a study of T-cell memory formation after mild COVID-19. MiXCR was run by TCRdb on the 5' RACE reads, yielding one entry per CDR3 protein. The sample holds about 100,000 distinct CDR3 sequences, 14% seen once. Sequenced material: PBMCs or a T cell subset sorted from them (not recorded which). The receptors shown here come from a man younger than 35 who had mild COVID-19 (a few samples of this study predate the infection). Cell type and time point are not known.

The gene calls are TRBV28 and TRBJ2-1, with 8 bases identical to TRBD1. Looked up from germline, CDR1 is MDHEN and CDR2 is SYDVKM. The CDR3 length is 14 residues. The V and J ends lost 6 bases and 3 bases, in that order; junction bases with no gene match: 4. Here the CDR3 reads CASSGQGLYNEQFF. The CDR3 DNA follows: TGTGCCAGCAGCGGACAGGGTCTCTACAATGAGCAGTTCTTC.

This clonotype was observed a handful of times. The genes are TRBV19 and TRBJ2-3; D is ambiguous. The ends were cut back, 1 base at V and 7 bases at J, with 12 bases in the middle. Germline V gene lookup returns CDR1 LNHDA and CDR2 SQIVND (reference sequence). This CDR3 has 14 residues. The CDR3 DNA is TGTGCCAGTAGTATAGCGGACGGAACAAATACGCAGTATTTT. It specifies CASSIADGTNTQYF.

The table lists this clonotype with many counts. The chain employs TRBV5-1 and TRBJ2-1; 8 bases are a match to TRBD1. The trim removed 3 bases at V and 5 bases at J, leaving 10 bases unmatched. This CDR3 has 16 residues. Germline V gene lookup returns CDR1 SGHRS and CDR2 YFSETQ. The CDR3 DNA reads TGCGCCAGCAGCTCTCCCAGGGGGCACTATAACAATGAGCAGTTCTTC. It is translated as CASSSPRGHYNNEQFF.

The V and J genes are TRBV7-2 and TRBJ2-2; tentative D call: TRBD1 (5 bases). V gave up 5 bases and J gave up 7 bases, with 8 bases separating them. Per the germline V gene, CDR1 is SGHTA and CDR2 is FQGNSA. This CDR3 contains 12 residues. Here the CDR3 reads CASSPQVGELFF. The CDR3 DNA sequence: TGTGCCAGCAGCCCACAGGTCGGGGAGCTGTTTTTT. The variable domain in full, completed from reference TRBV7-2 and TRBJ2-2, reads GAGVSQSPSNKVTEKGKDVELRCDPISGHTALYWYRQSLGQGLEFLIYFQGNSAPDKSGLPSDRFSAERTGGSVSTLTIQRTQQEDSAVYLCASSPQVGELFFGEGSRLTVL.

The chain combines TRBV12-5 with TRBJ1-6; D unresolved. V shed 0 bases and J shed 7 bases, with 7 bases lying between them. CDR1 and CDR2 (germline): LGHNT, FRNRAP. This CDR3 comprises 14 residues. The CDR3 coding sequence is TGTGCTAGTGGTTTGGTCCCGAGCAATTCACCCCTCCACTTT. Translation gives CASGLVPSNSPLHF.

This clonotype was seen a handful of times. The V call is TRBV12-3 or TRBV12-4, the J call TRBJ2-7; D remains ambiguous. The CDR3 sequence is 12 residues long. V was pared by 1 base and J by 3 bases, with 4 bases between. CDR3 DNA sequence: TGTGCCAGCAGTTTAGACGTCTACGAGCAGTACTTC. Amino acids: CASSLDVYEQYF.

This clonotype was found a few times. The chain combines TRBV2 with TRBJ1-1; unclear D gene. Germline CDR1 and CDR2: SNHLY and FYNNEI. The CDR3 runs to 18 residues. V was cut by 7 bases and J by 1 base, with 25 bases left in between. CDR3 loop: CASTQHGPDARGNTEAFF. The DNA of the CDR3 is TGTGCCAGCACTCAACATGGGCCGGACGCCCGGGGGAACACTGAAGCTTTCTTT.

This clonotype was counted between two and nine times. The J gene is TRBJ2-3, the V gene TRBV12-3 or TRBV12-4, with D perhaps matching TRBD1 (6 bases). This CDR3 has 14 amino acids. Trimming took 2 bases from V and 0 from J, leaving 6 bases between them. The CDR3: CASSLQGSTDTQYF. CDR3 DNA sequence: TGTGCCAGCAGTTTACAGGGGAGCACAGATACGCAGTATTTT.

The V gene is TRBV4-3, the J gene TRBJ2-7, with TRBD2 matching over 13 bases. The CDR3 has 17 residues. The J segment lost 6 bases and the V segment lost 0 bases, leaving 8 bases of the junction unmatched. Per the germline V gene, CDR1 is LGHNA and CDR2 is YSLEER. The CDR3 DNA reads as TGCGCCAGCAGCCAAGACACTAGCGGGGGGGCCTTAGCCGAGCAGTACTTC. It codes for CASSQDTSGGALAEQYF.

This chain connects TRBV5-1 to TRBJ2-1; TRBD2 might be the D (6 bases). The germline gives CDR1 SGHRS, CDR2 YFSETQ. This CDR3 is 15 amino acids long. V dropped 4 bases and J dropped 4 bases, with 15 bases sitting between them. The CDR3 DNA reads as TGCGCCAGCAGCCCGGGACTGCGTTATTACAATGAGCAGTTCTTC. Translated: CASSPGLRYYNEQFF.

This clonotype has more than one count but fewer than ten. This chain uses TRBV7-9 with TRBJ2-7; no definite D call. Trimming stripped 3 bases from V and 3 bases from J, with 12 bases between. Germline loops: CDR1 SEHNR, CDR2 FQNEAQ (reference sequence). This CDR3 is built from 14 residues. This CDR3 is CASSFSNTDYEQYF. The CDR3 coding sequence is TGTGCCAGCAGCTTCTCCAATACAGACTACGAGCAGTACTTC.

This clonotype has a handful of counts. The V call is TRBV29-1, the J call TRBJ2-5; 9 bases match TRBD2. Trimming cost V 3 bases and J 0 bases; bases outside gene matches: 8. Germline CDR1 is SQVTM and CDR2 is ANQGSEA. The CDR3 extends over 16 amino acids. Here the CDR3 reads CSVDGVAGEDQETQYF. DNA of the CDR3: TGCAGCGTTGACGGAGTAGCGGGGGAGGACCAAGAGACCCAGTACTTC.

The chain carries TRBV6-5 and TRBJ2-5; D may be TRBD2 (6 bases). The V gene lost 2 bases and the J gene lost 7 bases, with 14 bases spanning the gap. There are 14 residues in the CDR3. The germline V gene encodes CDR1 MNHEY and CDR2 SVGAGI. CDR3 coding DNA: TGTGCCAGCAGTTACGTGGGAACCGGGGGGACCCAGTACTTC. Its translation is CASSYVGTGGTQYF.

The V gene is TRBV5-1, the J gene TRBJ1-2, with 7 bases lining up with TRBD1. CDR1 SGHRS and CDR2 YFSETQ come from the germline V gene. CDR3 length: 14 residues. The trim removed 2 bases at V and 8 bases at J, leaving 9 bases unmatched. The DNA for the CDR3 is TGCGCCAGCAGCTTAAAGACAGGGCCGGGGGGCTACACCTTC. Its translation is CASSLKTGPGGYTF. Supplemented by reference TRBV5-1 and TRBJ1-2, the full variable domain reads KAGVTQTPRYLIKTRGQQVTLSCSPISGHRSVSWYQQTPGQGLQFLFEYFSETQRNKGNFPGRFSGRQFSNSRSEMNVSTLELGDSALYLCASSLKTGPGGYTFGSGTRLTVV.

CDR3 residues: CASSVGNNEQFF. The CDR3 DNA sequence: TGTGCCAGCAGCGTAGGTAACAATGAGCAGTTCTTC. The chain uses TRBV9 and TRBJ2-1; no firm D call. The CDR3 length is 12 residues. Germline lookup yields CDR1 SGDLS and CDR2 YYNGEE. V lost 0 bases and J 5 bases, leaving 3 bases between the germline ends.

The rearrangement uses TRBV6-5 and TRBJ2-7; TRBD1 matches at 8 bases. The CDR3 contains 14 residues. Trimming removed 2 bases from V and 7 bases from J; junction bases left unmatched: 7. Looked up from germline, CDR1 is MNHEY and CDR2 is SVGAGI. This chain's CDR3 is CASSYGQGAKEQYV. CDR3 DNA sequence: TGTGCCAGCAGTTACGGGCAGGGGGCAAAAGAGCAGTACGTC.

This clonotype was observed a handful of times. The genes are TRBV12-3 or TRBV12-4 and TRBJ2-2, with 8 bases aligning to TRBD1. CDR3 length: 14 amino acids. The junction had 3 bases not matched to a gene; V was cut back by 5 bases and J by 4 bases. The CDR3 sequence: CASSDRGLTGELFF. Written as DNA, the CDR3 is TGTGCCAGCAGTGACAGGGGCCTCACCGGGGAGCTGTTTTTT.

This chain joins TRBV6-6 and TRBJ1-1; D remains ambiguous. The CDR3 runs to 15 residues. With 0 bases removed from V and 0 bases from J, the gap between germline ends came to 8 bases. Germline V gene data show CDR1 as MNHNY and CDR2 as SVGAGI (reference sequence). CDR3 sequence: CASSYSIDLNTEAFF. The DNA for the CDR3 is TGTGCCAGCAGTTACTCTATAGACCTGAACACTGAAGCTTTCTTT.

The V gene is TRBV23-1, the J gene TRBJ2-4; a weak D match, TRBD1 (5 bases). TRBV23-1 is an open reading frame, and its role is uncertain. The CDR3 has 13 residues. V gave up 6 bases and J gave up 0 bases, with 6 bases separating them. The CDR3 nucleotides are TGCGCCAGCAGGACAGTAGCCAAAAACATTCAGTACTTC. Translated, it gives CASRTVAKNIQYF.

The chain links TRBV19 to TRBJ2-3, with 8 bases aligning to TRBD2. The J segment lost 2 bases and the V segment lost 8 bases, leaving 6 bases of the junction unmatched. In germline, CDR1 is LNHDA, CDR2 SQIVND (reference sequence). CDR3 size: 14 residues. The CDR3 region has the DNA TGTGCCAGTCGGACTAGCAACCCCACAGATACGCAGTATTTT. Amino acid sequence: CASRTSNPTDTQYF. The whole variable domain, filled in from reference TRBV19 and TRBJ2-3, reads DGGITQSPKYLFRKEGQNVTLSCEQNLNHDAMYWYRQDPGQGLRLIYYSQIVNDFQKGDIAEGYSVSREKKESFPLTVTSAQKNPTAFYLCASRTSNPTDTQYFGPGTRLTVL.